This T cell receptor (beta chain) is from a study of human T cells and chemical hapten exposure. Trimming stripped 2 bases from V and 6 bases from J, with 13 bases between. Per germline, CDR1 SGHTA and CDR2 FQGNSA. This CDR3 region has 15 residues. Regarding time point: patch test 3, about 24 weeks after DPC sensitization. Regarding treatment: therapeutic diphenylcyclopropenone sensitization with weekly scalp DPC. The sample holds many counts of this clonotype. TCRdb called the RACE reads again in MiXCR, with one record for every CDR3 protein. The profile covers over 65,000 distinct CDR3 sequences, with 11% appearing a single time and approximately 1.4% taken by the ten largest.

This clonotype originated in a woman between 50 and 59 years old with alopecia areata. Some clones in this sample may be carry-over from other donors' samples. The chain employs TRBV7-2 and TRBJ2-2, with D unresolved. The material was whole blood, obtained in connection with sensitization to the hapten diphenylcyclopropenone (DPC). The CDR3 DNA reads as TGTGCCAGCAGCTTAAGGAAGGAGCGTCCCGGGGAGCTGTTTTTT. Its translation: CASSLRKERPGELFF.